The clone carrying this T cell receptor beta chain was counted at least ten times. The data derive from a study of blood T cell repertoires in COVID-19. Overall study context: The analysed material was cDNA or gDNA that came from T cells, B-cell-depleted T cells, or PBMCs.

Original processing notes: It was from reference gene primer amplification that nucleated cell counts were estimated. Repertoires were generated with immunoSEQ multiplex PCR, while TCRdb's copy carries only in-frame clones and drops some. V and J calls and clone size are as listed in that table; D and trimming were resolved from the DNA. The sample contains some 250,000 clones, 70% to 90% of which appear only once. Patients in Seattle were enrolled during active infection, then followed longitudinally. This clonotype was obtained from a woman in her twenties or thirties with COVID-19, enrolled during active disease. The specimen was peripheral blood.

This CDR3 reads CASSFGTALPEAFF. Written as DNA, the CDR3 is TGCGCCAGCAGCTTTGGGACAGCTCTACCTGAAGCTTTCTTT. J is TRBJ1-1 and V is TRBV5-1; TRBD1 agrees at 7 bases. V shed 2 bases and J 6 bases; nucleotides not matched to a gene: 7. Per germline, CDR1 SGHRS and CDR2 YFSETQ. This CDR3 has 14 amino acids.